This T cell receptor (beta chain) was recorded in a study of technical replicates of blood from a few donors. Clones were sequenced by immunoSEQ multiplex PCR, and TCRdb holds only the in-frame ones, with some missing. The sample consists of tens of thousands of clones, around 91% of them appearing once. V was pared by 4 bases and J by 7 bases, with 4 bases of the junction left unmatched. This CDR3 comprises 14 residues. Germline lookup yields CDR1 MGHDK and CDR2 SYGVNS. The sample comprised T cells isolated from PBMCs. The sequence was obtained from a human donor in good health. The chain recombines TRBV25-1 with TRBJ1-5; 10 nucleotides line up with TRBD1. CDR3 region: CASSAGTGAQPQHF. The DNA for the CDR3 is TGTGCCAGCAGTGCCGGGACAGGGGCACAGCCCCAGCATTTT.